The TCR beta chain described here comes from a study of CD8+CD57+ T cells in acquired aplastic anemia. Across the study: Sorted CD4+ and CD8+ cells yielded DNA averaging approximately 3 ug. The study obtained 11 million or so reads on average for CD4+ cells from healthy donors.

On this clonotype itself: What it recognizes is unknown.

Investigators profiled TCR beta VDJ and CDR3 from genomic DNA template. TCRdb re-called the reads with MiXCR, one entry per CDR3 protein. The data contain 200,000 to 250,000 distinct CDR3 sequences, about 37% of them seen just once; the ten biggest clones take up 0.9% to 1.2%. Germline V gene data show CDR1 as LNHNV and CDR2 as YYDKDF (reference sequence). V was pared by 3 bases and J by 1 base, with 6 bases of the junction left unmatched. This CDR3 spans 16 amino acids. General study points: For CD8+ Simpson's diversity, patients and controls showed no significant difference. The same twenty-nine CD8+ CDR3 sequences occurred in patients and in controls.

This sequence was found in a human donor in good health, serving as a control. This sequence joins TRBV15 and TRBJ2-7; 10 positions agree with TRBD1. The sample comprised sorted CD4+, CD8+, or CD8+CD57+ T cells (not recorded which) from PBMCs. The CDR3, as DNA: TGTGCCACCAGCAGTCCCGGGACAGGGGCTTCCTACGAGCAGTACTTC. It yields the protein CATSSPGTGASYEQYF. The full variable domain, its missing parts supplied by reference TRBV15 and TRBJ2-7, is DAMVIQNPRYQVTQFGKPVTLSCSQTLNHNVMYWYQQKSSQAPKLLFHYYDKDFNNEADTPDNFQSRRPNTSFCFLDIRSPGLGDTAMYLCATSSPGTGASYEQYFGPGTRLTVT.